This is a list of T cell receptor beta chains from one sample in a study of blood T cell repertoires in COVID-19. The data were produced by immunoSEQ multiplex PCR, yet TCRdb's version contains in-frame clones alone and is incomplete. The sample lists around 220,000 clones, around 86% occurring once. Sample: peripheral blood. These receptor sequences come from a woman older than 75 with COVID-19, enrolled during active disease. Each CDR3 is given with its conserved first and last residue. A D gene is named only where the DNA matches it firmly. Clone size is shown for a subset of rows, as once, few, many or a class of expanded clone.

d_gene: -
abundance: few
v_gene: TRBV11-2
j_gene: TRBJ2-2
CDR3nt: TGTGCCAGCAGTCTGGGCAGGGAGCTGTTTTTT
CDR3aa: CASSLGRELFF

d_gene: TRBD2
abundance: -
v_gene: TRBV7-3
j_gene: TRBJ2-1
CDR3nt: TGTGCCAGCAGCATAGGACTAGCGGGAGCAAGTGAGCAGTTCTTC
CDR3aa: CASSIGLAGASEQFF

d_gene: TRBD1
abundance: -
v_gene: TRBV24-1
j_gene: TRBJ2-1
CDR3nt: TGTGCCACCGAGGGACAGGGGCCAAATGAGCAGTTCTTC
CDR3aa: CATEGQGPNEQFF

d_gene: -
abundance: -
v_gene: TRBV18
j_gene: TRBJ2-2
CDR3nt: TGTGCCAGCTCACCACTTGTGGGCACGAACACCGGGGAGCTGTTTTTT
CDR3aa: CASSPLVGTNTGELFF

d_gene: -
abundance: -
v_gene: TRBV7-8
j_gene: TRBJ2-1
CDR3nt: TGTGCCAGCACCCTCCGGGGGTCTCCCCTGGATGAGCAGTTCTTC
CDR3aa: CASTLRGSPLDEQFF

d_gene: -
abundance: -
v_gene: TRBV5-1
j_gene: TRBJ1-1
CDR3nt: TGCGCCAGCAGTGGAGGGGCCGGAGCTTTCTTT
CDR3aa: CASSGGAGAFF

d_gene: -
abundance: -
v_gene: TRBV5-1
j_gene: TRBJ2-5
CDR3nt: TGCGCCAGCACCCCGGGTAGCGGCCAAGGGGAGACCCAGTACTTC
CDR3aa: CASTPGSGQGETQYF

d_gene: TRBD1
abundance: -
v_gene: TRBV18
j_gene: TRBJ2-5
CDR3nt: TGTGCCAGCTCACCGTGGACAGGGGGCCTGGAGACCCAGTACTTC
CDR3aa: CASSPWTGGLETQYF

d_gene: -
abundance: -
v_gene: TRBV19
j_gene: TRBJ2-3
CDR3nt: TGTGCCAGTCCACACAACACAGATACGCAGTATTTT
CDR3aa: CASPHNTDTQYF

d_gene: TRBD1
abundance: few
v_gene: TRBV5-1
j_gene: TRBJ1-1
CDR3nt: TGCGCCAGCAGCTTACAGGGGTCCGTGAACACTGAAGCTTTCTTT
CDR3aa: CASSLQGSVNTEAFF

d_gene: -
abundance: -
v_gene: TRBV6-1
j_gene: TRBJ2-1
CDR3nt: TGTGCCAGCAGTGAAATGGGCCACAATGAGCAGTTCTTC
CDR3aa: CASSEMGHNEQFF

d_gene: TRBD1
abundance: -
v_gene: TRBV6-1
j_gene: TRBJ1-2
CDR3nt: TGTGCCAGCAGCGAAGGGCCAGGGGGCATCTATGGCTACACCTTC
CDR3aa: CASSEGPGGIYGYTF

d_gene: -
abundance: -
v_gene: TRBV10-1
j_gene: TRBJ1-5
CDR3nt: TGCGCCAGCAGTGATGGGACGGAGGAGGGTAGCAATCAGCCCCAGCATTTT
CDR3aa: CASSDGTEEGSNQPQHF

d_gene: -
abundance: -
v_gene: TRBV6-5
j_gene: TRBJ2-7
CDR3nt: TGTGCCAGCAGGGTACGGGGGGCTGGGTACGAGCAGTACTTC
CDR3aa: CASRVRGAGYEQYF

d_gene: TRBD1
abundance: many
v_gene: TRBV7-9
j_gene: TRBJ1-3
CDR3nt: TGTGCCAGCAGCCCCAAAGACAGGGGCTCTGGAAACACCATATATTTT
CDR3aa: CASSPKDRGSGNTIYF

d_gene: -
abundance: once
v_gene: TRBV28
j_gene: TRBJ2-2
CDR3nt: TGTGCCAGCAGCCCCGGGGTAGCTACCGGGGAGCTGTTTTTT
CDR3aa: CASSPGVATGELFF

d_gene: -
abundance: -
v_gene: TRBV19
j_gene: TRBJ2-5
CDR3nt: TGTGCCAGTAGTATCCGTGGGGGCGCAGAGACCCAGTACTTC
CDR3aa: CASSIRGGAETQYF

d_gene: TRBD2
abundance: few
v_gene: TRBV2
j_gene: TRBJ2-7
CDR3nt: TGTGCCAGCCGGAACGCGGGAGGTACCTACGAGCAGTACTTC
CDR3aa: CASRNAGGTYEQYF

d_gene: -
abundance: once
v_gene: TRBV5-6
j_gene: TRBJ1-4
CDR3nt: TGTGCCAGCAGCTTGAAGGGGCTTAATGAAAAACTGTTTTTT
CDR3aa: CASSLKGLNEKLFF

d_gene: -
abundance: -
v_gene: TRBV4-2
j_gene: TRBJ2-2
CDR3nt: TGTGCCAGCAGCCAAGATGTAGCGAACACCGGGGAGCTGTTTTTT
CDR3aa: CASSQDVANTGELFF

d_gene: TRBD2
abundance: -
v_gene: TRBV29-1
j_gene: TRBJ2-1
CDR3nt: TGCAGCGTTAAACCCGGGACTAGCGGGGACAATGAGCAGTTCTTC
CDR3aa: CSVKPGTSGDNEQFF

d_gene: TRBD2
abundance: -
v_gene: TRBV6-5
j_gene: TRBJ2-3
CDR3nt: TGTGCCACCGCTAGCGGAACAGATACGCAGTATTTT
CDR3aa: CATASGTDTQYF

d_gene: TRBD2
abundance: -
v_gene: TRBV7-3
j_gene: TRBJ2-2
CDR3nt: TGTGCCAGCAGCTTACCCGGACTAGCACCCGGGGAGCTGTTTTTT
CDR3aa: CASSLPGLAPGELFF

d_gene: -
abundance: once
v_gene: TRBV5-8
j_gene: TRBJ1-3
CDR3nt: TGTGCCAGCAGTCGGATCACAGGCCCTCGCTCTGGAAACACCATATATTTT
CDR3aa: CASSRITGPRSGNTIYF

d_gene: TRBD1
abundance: -
v_gene: TRBV28
j_gene: TRBJ1-1
CDR3nt: TGTGCCAGCAGTTTTCAGGGGGCCAACACTGAAGCTTTCTTT
CDR3aa: CASSFQGANTEAFF

d_gene: -
abundance: -
v_gene: TRBV29-1
j_gene: TRBJ2-1
CDR3nt: TGCAGCGCCGCCACAGCTTACAATGAGCAGTTCTTC
CDR3aa: CSAATAYNEQFF

d_gene: -
abundance: -
v_gene: TRBV6-5
j_gene: TRBJ1-2
CDR3nt: TGTGCCAGCAGTCCTCAGGGGATCTTGGGCTACACCTTC
CDR3aa: CASSPQGILGYTF

d_gene: TRBD2
abundance: -
v_gene: TRBV3-1/TRBV3-2
j_gene: TRBJ2-5
CDR3nt: TGTGCCAGCAGCCTACGGACTTCAAGCGGGGGCCGGGAGACCCAGTACTTC
CDR3aa: CASSLRTSSGGRETQYF

d_gene: -
abundance: -
v_gene: TRBV21-1
j_gene: TRBJ2-3
CDR3nt: TGTGCCAGCCCACGGACAGGTTGGTGTGGCACAGATACGCAGTATTTT
CDR3aa: CASPRTGWCGTDTQYF

d_gene: TRBD1
abundance: -
v_gene: TRBV9
j_gene: TRBJ1-6
CDR3nt: TGTGCCAGCAGCGTATCGGGACAGGGTTCACCCCTCCACTTT
CDR3aa: CASSVSGQGSPLHF

d_gene: TRBD2
abundance: -
v_gene: TRBV5-4
j_gene: TRBJ2-3
CDR3nt: TGTGCCAGCAGTCCGGTAGGGTGGACTAGCGGGAGTGTGCTGACAGATACGCAGTATTTT
CDR3aa: CASSPVGWTSGSVLTDTQYF

d_gene: -
abundance: -
v_gene: TRBV7-7
j_gene: TRBJ2-3
CDR3nt: TGTGCTAGCAGCTCCCAAACGGGGGGCTTAGATACGCAGTATTTT
CDR3aa: CASSSQTGGLDTQYF

d_gene: -
abundance: once
v_gene: TRBV5-6
j_gene: TRBJ1-2
CDR3nt: TGTGCCAGCAGCCTCCGGGGGTACAATAACTATGGCTACACCTTC
CDR3aa: CASSLRGYNNYGYTF

d_gene: TRBD1
abundance: -
v_gene: TRBV6-5
j_gene: TRBJ2-7
CDR3nt: TGTGCCAGCAGTTGGGACAGGGGAAGCTACGAGCAGTACTTC
CDR3aa: CASSWDRGSYEQYF

d_gene: TRBD1
abundance: -
v_gene: TRBV6-2/TRBV6-3
j_gene: TRBJ2-3
CDR3nt: TGTGCCAGCAGTCCGGACAGGGGCCTCACAGATACGCAGTATTTT
CDR3aa: CASSPDRGLTDTQYF

d_gene: -
abundance: -
v_gene: TRBV2
j_gene: TRBJ1-4
CDR3nt: TGTGCCAGCACCGCAACTAATGAAAAACTGTTTTTT
CDR3aa: CASTATNEKLFF

d_gene: TRBD1
abundance: once
v_gene: TRBV7-2
j_gene: TRBJ1-2
CDR3nt: TGTGCCAGCAGCTTCTCCAGGGGGCAACCCCTCTATGGCTACACCTTC
CDR3aa: CASSFSRGQPLYGYTF

d_gene: -
abundance: -
v_gene: TRBV10-3
j_gene: TRBJ1-1
CDR3nt: TGTGCCACACGAGGCAGGGGCGACACTGAAGCTTTCTTT
CDR3aa: CATRGRGDTEAFF

d_gene: TRBD1
abundance: -
v_gene: TRBV5-4
j_gene: TRBJ1-6
CDR3nt: TGTGCCAGCAGCTTGAAGGGGGCCCCCTATAATTCACCCCTCCACTTT
CDR3aa: CASSLKGAPYNSPLHF

d_gene: -
abundance: -
v_gene: TRBV28
j_gene: TRBJ2-7
CDR3nt: TGTGCCAGCAGTTTTGGAGCGGCCTTACGGGAGCAGTACTTC
CDR3aa: CASSFGAALREQYF

d_gene: -
abundance: few
v_gene: TRBV3-1/TRBV3-2
j_gene: TRBJ1-2
CDR3nt: TGTGCCAGCAGCGAAGCCGGTCTCAGCGATGGCTACACCTTC
CDR3aa: CASSEAGLSDGYTF

d_gene: TRBD1
abundance: -
v_gene: TRBV5-1
j_gene: TRBJ2-2
CDR3nt: TGCGCCAGCAGCTCCGGACAGGGCTTTCAAACCGGGGAGCTGTTTTTT
CDR3aa: CASSSGQGFQTGELFF

d_gene: -
abundance: -
v_gene: TRBV6-2/TRBV6-3
j_gene: TRBJ2-5
CDR3nt: TGTGCCAGCAGTTACTCGCCACTTTTGGAAGAGACCCAGTACTTC
CDR3aa: CASSYSPLLEETQYF

d_gene: TRBD2
abundance: -
v_gene: TRBV30
j_gene: TRBJ2-5
CDR3nt: TGTGCCTGGAATGTAGGGACTAGTTGGGCGACCCAGTACTTC
CDR3aa: CAWNVGTSWATQYF

d_gene: -
abundance: -
v_gene: TRBV3-1/TRBV3-2
j_gene: TRBJ1-2
CDR3nt: TGTGCCAGCAGCTTGACAGCTAACTATGGCTACACCTTC
CDR3aa: CASSLTANYGYTF

d_gene: TRBD2
abundance: once
v_gene: TRBV24-1
j_gene: TRBJ2-7
CDR3nt: TGTGCCACCATGGGACTAACCTACGAGCAGTACTTC
CDR3aa: CATMGLTYEQYF

d_gene: -
abundance: -
v_gene: TRBV10-2
j_gene: TRBJ1-5
CDR3nt: TGCGCCAGCAGTGAGGGACAGACTTATCAGCCCCAGCATTTT
CDR3aa: CASSEGQTYQPQHF

d_gene: -
abundance: -
v_gene: TRBV6-2/TRBV6-3
j_gene: TRBJ1-5
CDR3nt: TGTGCCAGCAGTTATTCTTTGGGAAGCGGAACACCGGGTTGGGGCAATCAGCCCCAGCATTTT
CDR3aa: CASSYSLGSGTPGWGNQPQHF

d_gene: -
abundance: -
v_gene: TRBV12-3/TRBV12-4
j_gene: TRBJ1-2
CDR3nt: TGTGCCAGCAGTTTAAAGGGGAACTATGGCTACACCTTC
CDR3aa: CASSLKGNYGYTF